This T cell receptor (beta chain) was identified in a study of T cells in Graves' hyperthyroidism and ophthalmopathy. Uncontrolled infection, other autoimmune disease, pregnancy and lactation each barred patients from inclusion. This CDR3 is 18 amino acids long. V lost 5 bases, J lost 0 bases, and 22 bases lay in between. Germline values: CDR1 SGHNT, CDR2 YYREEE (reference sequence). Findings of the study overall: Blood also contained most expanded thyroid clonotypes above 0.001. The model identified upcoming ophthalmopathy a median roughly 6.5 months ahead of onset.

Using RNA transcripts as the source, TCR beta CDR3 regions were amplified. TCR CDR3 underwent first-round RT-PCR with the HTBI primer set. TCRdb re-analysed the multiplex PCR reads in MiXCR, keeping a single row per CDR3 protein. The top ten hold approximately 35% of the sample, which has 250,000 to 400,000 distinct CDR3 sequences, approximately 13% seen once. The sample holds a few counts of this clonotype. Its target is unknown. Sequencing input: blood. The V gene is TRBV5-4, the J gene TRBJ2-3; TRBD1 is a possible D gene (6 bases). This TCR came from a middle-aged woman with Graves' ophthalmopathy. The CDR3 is CASSPSPSGAMSTDTQYF. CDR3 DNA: TGTGCCAGCAGTCCGTCCCCCTCAGGGGCGATGAGCACAGATACGCAGTATTTT.